The clone carrying this T cell receptor (beta chain) has only a few counts. Its antigen is unidentified. This record comes from a study of T cell repertoires in cytomegalovirus infection. Study-level background: CMV infection and matching HLA type were both indicated by public TCR beta signatures.

Using its own MiXCR run on the reads, TCRdb lists one record per CDR3 protein. The sample lists about 230,000 distinct CDR3 sequences; over 20% were seen once. Study conclusions and caveats: Dominant in the ex vivo response were TCR beta clonotypes restricted by HLA-C and specific for CMV. Frequencies of public TCR beta families were cumulated, and this identified carriers of CMV plus the relevant HLA.

V was shortened by 5 bases and J by 0 bases, with 11 bases between the two germline ends. CDR1 and CDR2 (germline): SQVTM, ANQGSEA. CDR3 length equals 13 residues. The sequence was obtained from a human donor in good health (CMV status not recorded). Some clones in this sample may be carry-over from other donors' samples. The sequencing sample was made of CD8+ T cells from PBMCs. This chain links TRBV29-1 with TRBJ2-7, with a weak D call TRBD1 (5 bases). The CDR3 DNA is TGCAGCGTTCGGACAATGGTCTCCTACGAGCAGTACTTC. Translated, it gives CSVRTMVSYEQYF.